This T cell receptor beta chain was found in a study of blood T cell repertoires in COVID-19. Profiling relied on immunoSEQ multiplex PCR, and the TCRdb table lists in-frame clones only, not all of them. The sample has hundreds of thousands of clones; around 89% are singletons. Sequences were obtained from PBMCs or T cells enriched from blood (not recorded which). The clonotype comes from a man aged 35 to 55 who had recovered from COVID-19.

The chain's CDR3 is CASSKGGDISGTEAFF. The CDR3, as DNA: TGTGCCAGCAGCAAAGGGGGAGACATCTCCGGCACTGAAGCTTTCTTT. This sequence joins TRBV21-1 and TRBJ1-1. TRBV21-1 is annotated as a pseudogene. The CDR3 has 16 amino acids.